The 17 T cell receptor beta chains in this list originate from one sample, sequenced in a study of blood T cell repertoires in COVID-19 (dated by TCRdb to the early 2020s). The receptor library was made with the immunoSEQ multiplex PCR assay. Held by TCRdb, this immuneACCESS table contains in-frame sequences only and omits some clones. Under half of the omission traces to an unresolved V gene where checked; the cause of the rest is unknown. The sample includes under 350,000 clones, with more than 75% observed a single time. In total, the top ten clones hold roughly 4% of the sample. The sample was PBMCs or T cells enriched from blood (not recorded which). Every receptor here comes from a man between 25 and 39 years old who had recovered from COVID-19.

V gene TRBV25-1 combines with J gene TRBJ2-7; D possibly corresponds to TRBD1 (6 bases). Trimming stripped 8 bases from V and 1 base from J, with 15 bases between. Germline lookup yields CDR1 MGHDK and CDR2 SYGVNS. The CDR3 sequence is 14 residues long. The chain's CDR3 is CASGQGSGSYEQYF. The DNA for the CDR3 is TGTGCCAGCGGTCAGGGGAGTGGATCCTACGAGCAGTACTTC.

The chain employs TRBV7-2 and TRBJ2-2, with 10 nucleotides matching TRBD2. After removal of 4 bases from V and 6 bases from J, the junction contained 8 bases not matched to a gene. CDR1 and CDR2 from the germline V gene are SGHTA and FQGNSA. CDR3 length: 16 amino acids. The CDR3 nucleotides read TGTGCCAGCAGCTCCAATAGGCTAGCGGGAGCCGGGGAGCTGTTTTTT. It is translated as CASSSNRLAGAGELFF.

The V gene is TRBV3-1 (or the pseudogene TRBV3-2), the J gene TRBJ2-7; TRBD1 matches 12 bases. Germline CDR1 is LGHDT and CDR2 is YNNKEL (reference sequence). Germline trimming cut 1 base from V and 7 bases from J; bases unmatched to any gene: 5. There are 15 residues in the CDR3. The CDR3 DNA reads as TGTGCCAGCAGCCAAGGGGGACAGGGGGCGAGGGAGCAGTACTTC. It codes for CASSQGGQGAREQYF.

The chain joins TRBV6-4 to TRBJ2-3, with TRBD2 as a possible D gene (7 bases). CDR1 is MRHNA, CDR2 SNTAGT, per germline. CDR3 length: 14 residues. Trimming removed 2 bases from V and 2 bases from J, with 8 bases in between. CDR3 sequence (DNA): TGTGCCAGCAGTGACGGGGGGGCCACAGATACGCAGTATTTT. Amino acid sequence: CASSDGGATDTQYF.

The gene calls are TRBV6-5 and TRBJ2-7, with 8 bases aligning to TRBD2. The CDR3 covers 14 residues. With 7 bases clipped from V and 4 bases from J, the junction kept 9 bases outside the gene matches. CDR1 and CDR2 from the germline V gene are MNHEY and SVGAGI. The CDR3 reads CASTSGSVGYEQYF. For the CDR3, the DNA is TGTGCCAGCACAAGCGGGAGCGTCGGTTACGAGCAGTACTTC.

V is TRBV11-2 and J is TRBJ2-3; the D gene is possibly TRBD2 (7 bases). The CDR3 runs 17 residues. Per germline, CDR1 SGHAT and CDR2 FQNNGV. The V and J ends lost 5 bases and 1 base respectively, with 19 bases between them. The CDR3 DNA reads TGTGCCAGCAGCCCTTACGGGGCGGGGGCGGGCACAGATACGCAGTATTTT. It translates to CASSPYGAGAGTDTQYF.

This clone was recorded a few times. The rearrangement links TRBV5-1 to TRBJ2-2; perhaps TRBD2 as D (5 bases). The germline CDR1 and CDR2 sequences are SGHRS and YFSETQ. Trimming pared 4 bases from V and 2 bases from J, leaving 12 bases between. The CDR3 is 15 residues long. CDR3 sequence: CASSPLAPNTGELFF. For the CDR3, the DNA is TGCGCCAGCAGCCCGTTAGCGCCCAACACCGGGGAGCTGTTTTTT.

This chain uses TRBV2 with TRBJ1-3; 7 nucleotides align to TRBD1. After removal of 8 bases from V and 4 bases from J, the junction contained 5 bases not matched to a gene. The CDR3 runs to 13 residues. The V gene's germline CDR1 is SNHLY and CDR2 FYNNEI. Here the CDR3 reads CASPSDRGNTIYF. The CDR3 nucleotides read TGTGCCAGCCCTTCGGACAGGGGAAACACCATATATTTT.

V and J are TRBV5-1 and TRBJ1-3, with D maybe TRBD1 (5 bases). V gave up 7 bases and J gave up 0 bases, with 8 bases separating them. This CDR3 region has 13 residues. CDR1 and CDR2 (germline): SGHRS, YFSETQ. The CDR3 region is CASYDSSGNTIYF. The CDR3 nucleotides are TGCGCCAGCTACGACAGCTCTGGAAACACCATATATTTT.

The V gene is TRBV3-1 (or the pseudogene TRBV3-2), the J gene TRBJ2-3, with a tentative D call TRBD2 (6 bases). V lost 0 bases and J 2 bases, leaving 21 bases between the germline ends. The germline V gene has CDR1 LGHDT and CDR2 YNNKEL (reference sequence). The length of the CDR3 is 19 residues. For the CDR3, the DNA is TGTGCCAGCAGCCAAGATCCCCGCTGGGGGAGGACTTACACAGATACGCAGTATTTT. Protein sequence: CASSQDPRWGRTYTDTQYF.

There are a few counts of this clone. The V call is TRBV3-1 (or the pseudogene TRBV3-2), the J call TRBJ2-1; D is possibly TRBD1 (6 bases). Trimming left V 0 bases short and J 4 bases short, with 10 bases between. The CDR3 contains 15 residues. The germline gives CDR1 LGHDT, CDR2 YNNKEL (reference sequence). Here the CDR3 reads CASSQDPTGYNEQFF. The CDR3 coding sequence is TGTGCCAGCAGCCAAGATCCCACAGGGTACAATGAGCAGTTCTTC.

This rearrangement joins TRBV5-6 to TRBJ1-1, with no clear D. Germline loops: CDR1 SGHDT, CDR2 YYEEEE. This CDR3 is built from 14 residues. V gave up 1 base and J gave up 0 bases, with 7 bases separating them. Here the CDR3 reads CASSLIGVNTEAFF. CDR3 coding DNA: TGTGCCAGCAGCTTGATAGGAGTGAACACTGAAGCTTTCTTT.

The genes are TRBV6-4 and TRBJ1-2; the D gene is possibly TRBD1 (5 bases). Germline V lookup: CDR1 MRHNA, CDR2 SNTAGT. Deletions cut 2 bases from V and 4 bases from J, with 11 bases between. This CDR3 spans 14 amino acids. CDR3 residues: CASSDRGTGYGYTF. The CDR3 bases are TGTGCCAGCAGTGACAGGGGAACGGGCTATGGCTACACCTTC.

The chain links TRBV6-5 to TRBJ1-3; possible D gene TRBD1, 6 bases. Per germline, CDR1 MNHEY and CDR2 SVGAGI. Trimming removed 8 bases at V and 0 bases at J, with 14 bases between. CDR3 length: 15 amino acids. CDR3 nucleotides: TGTGCCAGCTCTAAAGGACAGTCCTCTGGAAACACCATATATTTT. It is translated as CASSKGQSSGNTIYF.

This chain connects TRBV5-5 to TRBJ2-7, with 8 bases fitting TRBD2. Germline V gene sequence: CDR1 SGHKS, CDR2 YYEKEE (reference sequence). V lost 4 bases to trimming and J lost 5 bases; unmatched junction nucleotides: 17. The CDR3 contains 17 residues. The CDR3, as DNA: TGTGCCAGCAGCGCTCGCATAACTAGCGGCGTCGGGAACGAGCAGTACTTC. Its protein is CASSARITSGVGNEQYF. The variable domain in full, completed from reference TRBV5-5 and TRBJ2-7, reads DAGVTQSPTHLIKTRGQQVTLRCSPISGHKSVSWYQQVLGQGPQFIFQYYEKEERGRGNFPDRFSARQFPNYSSELNVNALLLGDSALYLCASSARITSGVGNEQYFGPGTRLTVT.

V is TRBV12-3 or TRBV12-4 and J is TRBJ1-5; no clear D. The length of the CDR3 is 13 residues. Deletions cut 2 bases from V and 1 base from J, with 3 bases between. The CDR3 sequence: CASSLRSNQPQHF. The CDR3 nucleotides read TGTGCCAGCAGTTTACGGAGCAATCAGCCCCAGCATTTT.

Details on this clone: An end of the junction does not agree with germline; a read error may underlie this. The chain carries TRBV23-1 and TRBJ1-5; D gene uncertain. TRBV23-1 is identified as an open reading frame with a role that is uncertain. This CDR3 is 12 amino acids long. The CDR3 reads CASSQSEKPPGF. The CDR3 bases are TGCGCCAGCAGTCAATCGGAGAAGCCCCCGGGATTT.